This note documents a single TCR beta chain sequence. Its antigen is currently not known. Qualities for individual bases were not recorded, and no much larger clone is one base off. This entry is derived from a study of cytomegalovirus exposure and HLA in healthy donors (dated by TCRdb to the late 2010s). Context from the whole study: In an earlier analysis of some 550 of the donors, 276 Gb of sequence data and 90 million to 130 million unique TCR beta sequences from about 179 million T cells were reported. Approximately 300 gigabases of sequencing data and 91 million or so unique TCR sequences made up an early release that covered 640 HLA-typed donors. Of the 300 to 500 genotyped donors, 75% to 85% were placed in the genetic ancestry cluster associated with self-reported Caucasian donors. The aim of the study was to test whether cataloging public T cell receptors could identify signatures of past pathogen exposure. Using immunosequencing, the study profiled T cell repertoires from fewer than 850 subjects and related those repertoires to cytomegalovirus serostatus. A separate validation cohort of more than 100 different subjects was used in addition to the roughly 700-subject first cohort. To predict cytomegalovirus infection status, the study combined high-throughput TCR immunosequencing, statistical association of individual TCRs with disease status, and machine learning. In a later analysis, previously published TCR beta repertoires from 500 to 750 donors were re-analyzed and high-resolution HLA genotyping was added so that TCR occurrence patterns could be studied. Rather than drawing on any new phenotypic data, the later analysis identified candidate immune exposures from TCR beta sequences and the way those sequences occurred across donors. An earlier analysis of about 600 of the donors used high-throughput TCR beta sequencing to judge whether each TCR beta V gene segment behaved as functional or pseudogenic. Alongside the repertoire data, information on donor age, sex, ethnicity and CMV serostatus was compiled. In a later genetic analysis, genome-wide SNP genotypes for about three fifths of the 666 donors were used, and that subset was treated as a discovery cohort. Every repertoire in the discovery cohort had been generated on one and the same sequencing platform. Both class I and class II loci were covered by HLA typing, at four-digit resolution. Typing coverage varied by locus: roughly 629-630 donors for A, B, C, DRB1 and DQB1; under 550 for DQA1; approximately 610 for DPA1; about 450 for DPB1. Because of strong linkage in the cohort, roughly five DR-DQ haplotypes were treated as single units for association and clustering. Among some 400 genotyped donors of the cohort, an average of around 220,000 unique TCR beta nucleotide sequences was sequenced per donor, of which about 18% were non-productive. Overall study results and their limits: Assigning TCR associations to individual alleles was difficult when HLA alleles, especially DR and DQ, strongly co-occurred. A cluster of highly shared sequence variants was judged likely to represent a technical artifact of the sequencing pipeline. A later analysis found that most CMV-associated TCR beta chains appeared HLA-restricted, with HLA associations seemingly driven largely by CMV exposure. Specific HLA alleles were associated with 18,000 or so TCR beta sequences at a false discovery rate of 0.05 in a later analysis. The study listed approximately 150 TCR beta chains as associated with cytomegalovirus. A later analysis reported that several top co-occurrence clusters appeared linked to parvovirus B19, influenza, CMV and Epstein-Barr virus. Broadly in line with IMGT annotations, most TCR beta V segments showed up in productive rearrangements about 87% or about 30% of the time in an earlier analysis of around 600 of the donors. A later analysis found that TCR association rates varied across HLA loci, with DRB1 alleles showing the most associated TCRs and HLA-C alleles the fewest. In a later genetic analysis, fewer N-insertions in productive TCRs were reported among donors in an Asian-associated ancestry cluster than the roughly 670-donor mean. For the cohort, immune exposure information was limited to CMV serostatus. According to the authors, the approach could potentially be generalized to other disease states and immunological phenotypes. The classifier was reported to diagnose cytomegalovirus status with high specificity and sensitivity in both the original cohort and the validation cohort. A further reported finding was that TCR beta sequences accurately predicted the HLA-A and HLA-B alleles for most subjects in the first cohort. Linkage disequilibrium might explain the correlated functional status among segregating V segments, but an unknown experimental factor could not be excluded. Because HLA typing was missing for some donors at each locus, association tests included only the typed subset. In this cohort, only TCR beta chains were sequenced, and detectable features were limited by the absence of alpha or paired-chain data. Because counts were too low, seventeen rarely observed V segments, including chromosome 9 orphons, were left out of the earlier analysis of 587 of the donors. Across donors, most TCR sequences were observed very rarely, whereas some public TCRs were present in many individuals. The presence/absence analyses assumed that sequencing depth was roughly uniform across donors, and that assumption may not be true. Three of the identified cytomegalovirus-associated TCR beta chains were confirmed in vitro to be specific for cytomegalovirus antigens. An association between a missense DCLRE1C variant and V-gene and J-gene trimming of TCR beta chains was found in a later genetic analysis and replicated in an independent cohort. A later analysis found that HLA-associated TCR beta chains were more clonally expanded and had lower generation probabilities than equally common non-associated chains. Some IMGT-functional V segments, including TRBV6-2 and TRBV6-3, could not be distinguished by the 87-base-pair reads and were therefore excluded.

The CDR3, from cysteine to phenylalanine, totals 16 residues. Here the CDR3 DNA is all that survives: 48 bases in frame from base 1. According to the germline V gene, CDR1 reads MNHEY and CDR2 reads SVGAGI. Relative to germline, V is 0 bases shorter and J is 0 bases shorter, with 8 bases between their ends. Library preparation was by the immunoSEQ multiplex PCR assay. A mixture of 60 forward primers for TCR Vbeta segments and 13 reverse primers for TCR Jbeta segments was used in the multiplex PCR. Amplification of the CDR3 region of rearranged TCR beta genes was performed with a multiplex PCR assay on genomic DNA. The amplified TCR beta libraries were sequenced on the Illumina HiSeq System as 87-base-pair reads. As for the authors' bioinformatics: A later analysis counted about 80 million unique TCR beta chains across the 666 repertoires, and some 11 million of these chains were shared by at least two donors. To remove PCR and sequencing errors, raw reads were error-corrected and collapsed into unique sequences using a nearest-neighbor algorithm that merged closely related sequences. To assign V, D and J gene segments, CDR3 sequences were aligned to IMGT reference sequences. For a sequence to be retained, a match of at least six nucleotides was required to both a V gene segment and a J gene segment. A rearrangement counted as productive if the CDR3 had no stop codons and remained in frame with V and J, and every other rearrangement counted as non-productive. Following IMGT convention, CDR3 was defined as the stretch from the second conserved V-encoded cysteine to the conserved J-encoded phenylalanine. Sequences without an unambiguous match to a single V gene segment were excluded from the earlier analysis of 500 to 700 of the donors. An earlier analysis of several hundred of the donors called V segments functional above 56.7% productive rearrangements and segregating when the between-donor standard deviation exceeded 5%. A statistical classification framework was built to diagnose cytomegalovirus status from the catalog of TCR beta chain sequences. In a later analysis, V and J genes were assigned by comparing TCR nucleotide sequences against IMGT/GENE-DB human TR gene sequences. The TCRdist pipeline was used in a later analysis to assign CDR3 sequences and most-parsimonious VDJ recombination scenarios. A later analysis defined each TCR beta chain by its CDR3 amino acid sequence plus V-gene family, and excluded reads lacking a unique V-gene family. In a later analysis, 550 to 650 highly shared, low-generation-probability nucleotide sequences were removed to address suspected cross-contamination and a sequencing artifact. In a later analysis, a clonal expansion index was calculated for each public chain from normalized within-repertoire ranks of inferred template counts. Generation probabilities in a later analysis came from a VDJ recombination model fitted to out-of-frame rearrangements, and those results were checked against IGoR. Hypergeometric tests were used in a later analysis to score TCR-TCR, TCR-HLA and TCR-CMV co-occurrence, with a repertoire-size bias correction applied to the TCR pairs. False discovery rates were estimated in a later analysis by permuting HLA or CMV assignments 20 times. In a later analysis, co-occurring TCRs were grouped using DBSCAN, and TCRdist sequence similarity was added for clustering within HLA-allele-positive subsets. Co-occurrence clustering excluded repertoires with fewer than 30,000 or more than 120,000 public chains, plus five with anomalous nucleotide sharing. This immuneACCESS table, as held by TCRdb, lists in-frame sequences with V and J called but not all clones. Of the missing ones, under half trace to an unresolved V gene in checked studies; the others have no known cause. V, J and clone size reflect that table, while D and trimming were determined from the DNA. Recorded for this sample are around 130,000 clones; approximately 80% of them occurred a single time. The ten largest clones add up to around 3% of the sample.

The cohort comprised around 700 healthy bone marrow donors. At the time of sampling, all cohort members were nominally healthy, though unrecorded immune exposures were likely present. The donor tested CMV seronegative and was one of the 352 seronegative cohort members. Each donor provided a peripheral blood sample, and peripheral blood mononuclear cells were used for TCR beta sequencing. The Qiagen DNeasy Blood Extraction Kit was used to extract genomic DNA from the blood cell samples. The sequence is built from TRBV6-5 and TRBJ1-4, and perhaps TRBD1 as D gene, on 5 matching bases. The clonotype originates from a boy between 2 and 10 years old in good health and CMV-seronegative. Specimen: PBMCs. DNA sequence: TGTGCCAGCAGTTACTCCCGGACAACAACTAATGAAAAACTGTTTTTT. This gives the protein CASSYSRTTTNEKLFF.